Sequencing of this TCR beta chain was carried out in a study of beta chain features in type 1 diabetes. The study, taken as a whole, reports: TCRB CDR3s were moderately but significantly shorter in Type 1 diabetes patients in all four CD4+ subsets.

The sequenced template was cDNA made from the entire isolated RNA. Only in-frame clones appear in the TCRdb table, and some are missing; sequencing was by immunoSEQ multiplex PCR. The sample shows about 900,000 clones, 15% to 20% of them seen only once. Cell sorting via CD45RO/CCR7/CD25/CD127/CD95/CD27 was performed to obtain CD4+ naive, central memory, regulatory and stem cell-like memory cells. This clone came up a few times. The antigen remains undetermined. The TCR comes from a woman aged 18-30 years in good health. Sequenced input: naive CD4+ T cells from blood.

The CDR3: CASRPSGRGTDTQYF. The CDR3 DNA is TGTGCCAGCAGGCCTAGCGGGAGGGGCACAGATACGCAGTATTTT. This rearrangement joins TRBV11-2 to TRBJ2-3; TRBD2 matches at 12 bases. CDR1 SGHAT and CDR2 FQNNGV come from the germline V gene. The V segment lost 6 bases and the J segment 1 base; nucleotides outside the gene matches: 2. The CDR3 is made up of 15 amino acids.